Detailed here is one T cell receptor beta chain. Its antigen remains unidentified. The sample is drawn from a study of monozygotic twins with inflammatory bowel disease. Whole-study findings and limits: The analysis did not separate different T cell subtypes. Researchers report that IBD patients shared fewer clonotypes with others than healthy twins, especially amid disease activity.

Per germline, CDR1 MNHNS and CDR2 SASEGT. This CDR3 spans 13 amino acids. TCRdb reworked the 5' RACE reads into one entry per CDR3 protein, no DNA. The table lists 300,000 to 350,000 distinct CDR3 sequences. Sequenced material: blood. This clonotype originated in a human donor with ulcerative colitis or Crohn's disease, or a healthy co-twin of an affected twin (not recorded which). The chain links TRBV6-1 to TRBJ2-2. The CDR3 spells CASSDFYTGELFF.